This T cell receptor beta chain was found in a study of OX40 agonist ivuxolimab in advanced cancers. Looking at the study overall: Patients were treated with ivuxolimab, an agonistic anti-OX40 (CD134) antibody. Dose-escalation patients were diagnosed with hepatocellular carcinoma, melanoma, renal cell cancer or head and neck cancer. Previous treatment with anti-PD-1, anti-PD-L1 or anti-CTLA-4 therapy was allowed; about 40% had received some. Males comprised about 78% of the group, whose mean age was approximately 60 years (range 23 to 79).

About this clone: The same CDR3 also results from other DNA sequences found in this sample.

Germline V CDR1 and CDR2: LNHNV, YYDKDF (reference sequence). V lost 1 base and J 3 bases, leaving 7 bases between the germline ends. CDR3 length equals 14 residues. Libraries were prepared by immunoSEQ multiplex PCR; TCRdb keeps only in-frame clonotypes and omits some of them. The sample has about 82,000 clones, 70% to 90% seen once. The sample consisted of CD4+ or CD8+ T cells sorted from blood, taken in a trial of the OX40 agonist ivuxolimab. The chain uses TRBV15 and TRBJ2-1; D unresolved. This TCR came from an adult with an advanced solid tumor such as melanoma, head and neck, liver or kidney cancer. CDR3 region: CATSRGGLYNEQFF. DNA for the CDR3: TGTGCCACCAGCAGAGGGGGTCTCTACAATGAGCAGTTCTTC.